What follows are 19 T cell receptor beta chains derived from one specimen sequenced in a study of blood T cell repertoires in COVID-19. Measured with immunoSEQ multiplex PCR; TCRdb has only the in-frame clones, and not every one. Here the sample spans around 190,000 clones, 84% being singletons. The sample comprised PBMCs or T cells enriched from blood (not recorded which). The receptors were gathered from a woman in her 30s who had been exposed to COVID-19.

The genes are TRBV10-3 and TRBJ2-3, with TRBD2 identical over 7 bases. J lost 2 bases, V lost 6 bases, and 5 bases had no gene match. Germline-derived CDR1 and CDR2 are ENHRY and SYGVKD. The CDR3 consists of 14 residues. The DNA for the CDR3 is TGTGCCATCAGCGGACTAGTTAACACAGATACGCAGTATTTT. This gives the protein CAISGLVNTDTQYF.

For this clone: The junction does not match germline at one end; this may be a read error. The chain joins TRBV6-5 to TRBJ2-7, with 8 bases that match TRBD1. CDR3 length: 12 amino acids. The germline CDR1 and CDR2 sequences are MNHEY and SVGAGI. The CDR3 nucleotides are TGTGCCAGCAGTTACTCGGGTCAGGGGGCGATCTTC. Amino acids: CASSYSGQGAIF.

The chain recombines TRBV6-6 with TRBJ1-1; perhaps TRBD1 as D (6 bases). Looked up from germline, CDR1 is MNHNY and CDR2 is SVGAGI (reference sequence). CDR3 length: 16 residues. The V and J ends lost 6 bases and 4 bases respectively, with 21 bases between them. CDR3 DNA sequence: TGTGCCAGCAGGGTCCCTTTGACAGGCGCTAGCACTGAAGCTTTCTTT. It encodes CASRVPLTGASTEAFF.

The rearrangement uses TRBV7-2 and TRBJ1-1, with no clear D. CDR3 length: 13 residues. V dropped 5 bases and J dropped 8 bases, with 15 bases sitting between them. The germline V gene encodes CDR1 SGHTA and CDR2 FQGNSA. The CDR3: CASSQLTIDEAFF. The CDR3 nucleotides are TGTGCCAGCAGCCAGCTAACTATAGACGAAGCTTTCTTT. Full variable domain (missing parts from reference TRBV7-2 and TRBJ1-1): GAGVSQSPSNKVTEKGKDVELRCDPISGHTALYWYRQSLGQGLEFLIYFQGNSAPDKSGLPSDRFSAERTGGSVSTLTIQRTQQEDSAVYLCASSQLTIDEAFFGQGTRLTVV.

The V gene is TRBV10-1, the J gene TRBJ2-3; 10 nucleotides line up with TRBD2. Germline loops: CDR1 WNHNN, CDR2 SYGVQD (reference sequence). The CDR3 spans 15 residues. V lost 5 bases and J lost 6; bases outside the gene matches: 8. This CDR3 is CASSTSGGAADTQYF. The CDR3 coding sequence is TGCGCCAGCAGTACCAGCGGGGGGGCCGCCGATACGCAGTATTTT.

CDR3 sequence reads: CASSLVRRVTAGELFF. The DNA of the CDR3 is TGTGCCAGCAGCTTGGTCCGCCGGGTTACGGCCGGGGAGCTGTTTTTT. The rearrangement uses TRBV5-5 and TRBJ2-2; D is ambiguous. V was shortened by 0 bases and J by 6 bases, with 15 bases between the two germline ends. From germline, CDR1 is SGHKS and CDR2 YYEKEE (reference sequence). The length of the CDR3 is 16 residues.

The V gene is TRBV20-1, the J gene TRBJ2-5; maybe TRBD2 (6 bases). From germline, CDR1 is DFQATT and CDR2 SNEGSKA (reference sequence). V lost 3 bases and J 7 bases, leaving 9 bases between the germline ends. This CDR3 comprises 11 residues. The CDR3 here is CSASQEGTQYF. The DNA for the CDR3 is TGCAGTGCTAGCCAGGAGGGGACCCAGTACTTC.

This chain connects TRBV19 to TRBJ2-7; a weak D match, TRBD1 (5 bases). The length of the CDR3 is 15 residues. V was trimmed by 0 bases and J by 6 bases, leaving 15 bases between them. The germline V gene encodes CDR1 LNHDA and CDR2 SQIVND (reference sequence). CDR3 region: CASSIEAGTRGEQYF. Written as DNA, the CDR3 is TGTGCCAGTAGTATAGAGGCAGGAACAAGGGGCGAGCAGTACTTC.

The CDR3 region is CASSIGGVRGTEAFF. The DNA of the CDR3 is TGTGCCAGTAGTATAGGGGGGGTGAGGGGAACTGAAGCTTTCTTT. V gene TRBV19 combines with J gene TRBJ1-1; a possible D gene is TRBD1 (5 bases). Deletions cut 1 base from V and 5 bases from J, with 14 bases between. Germline V lookup: CDR1 LNHDA, CDR2 SQIVND (reference sequence). This CDR3 spans 15 amino acids.

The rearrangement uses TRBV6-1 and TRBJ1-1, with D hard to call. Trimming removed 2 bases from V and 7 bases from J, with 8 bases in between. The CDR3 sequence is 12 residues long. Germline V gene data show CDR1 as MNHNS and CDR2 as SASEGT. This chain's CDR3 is CASSERGFEAFF. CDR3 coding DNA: TGTGCCAGCAGTGAAAGAGGATTTGAAGCTTTCTTT.

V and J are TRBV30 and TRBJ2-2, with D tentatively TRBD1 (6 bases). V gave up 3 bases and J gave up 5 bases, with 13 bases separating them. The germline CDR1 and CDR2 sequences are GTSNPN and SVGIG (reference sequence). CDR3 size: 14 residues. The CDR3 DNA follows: TGTGCCTGGAGCACAGGGAAGGGGACCGGGGAGCTGTTTTTT. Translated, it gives CAWSTGKGTGELFF.

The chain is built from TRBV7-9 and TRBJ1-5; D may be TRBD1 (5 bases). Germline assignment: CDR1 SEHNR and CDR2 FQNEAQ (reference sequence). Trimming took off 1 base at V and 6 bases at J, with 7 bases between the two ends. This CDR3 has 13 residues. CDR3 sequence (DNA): TGTGCCAGCAGCTTAGGGACAACTCAGCCCCAGCATTTT. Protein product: CASSLGTTQPQHF.

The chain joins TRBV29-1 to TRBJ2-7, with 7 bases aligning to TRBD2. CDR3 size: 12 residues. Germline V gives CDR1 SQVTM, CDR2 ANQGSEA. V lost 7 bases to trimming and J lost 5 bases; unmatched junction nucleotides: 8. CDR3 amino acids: CSALTSYDEQYF. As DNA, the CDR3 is TGCAGCGCGCTGACTAGCTACGACGAGCAGTACTTC.

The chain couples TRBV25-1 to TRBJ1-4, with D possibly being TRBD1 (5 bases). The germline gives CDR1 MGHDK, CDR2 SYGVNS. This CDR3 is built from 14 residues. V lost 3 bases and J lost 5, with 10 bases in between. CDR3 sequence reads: CASSEVGGNEKLFF. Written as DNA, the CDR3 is TGTGCCAGCAGTGAGGTGGGGGGAAATGAAAAACTGTTTTTT.

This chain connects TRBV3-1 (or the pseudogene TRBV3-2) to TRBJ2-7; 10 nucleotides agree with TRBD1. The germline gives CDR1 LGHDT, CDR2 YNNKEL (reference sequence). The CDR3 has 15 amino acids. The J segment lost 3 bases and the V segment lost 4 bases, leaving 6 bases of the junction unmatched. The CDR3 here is CASSPAGQGLYEQYF. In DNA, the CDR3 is TGTGCCAGCAGCCCAGCGGGACAGGGGCTCTACGAGCAGTACTTC.

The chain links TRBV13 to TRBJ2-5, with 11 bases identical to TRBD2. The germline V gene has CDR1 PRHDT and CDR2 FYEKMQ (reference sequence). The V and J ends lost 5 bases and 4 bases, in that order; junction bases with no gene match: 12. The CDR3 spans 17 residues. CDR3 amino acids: CASSQRGPSGGRETQYF. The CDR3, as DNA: TGTGCCAGCAGCCAAAGAGGGCCTAGCGGGGGGAGAGAGACCCAGTACTTC.

The DNA for the CDR3 is TGTGCCACCAGTGATTCTGCGACAGATACGCAGTATTTT. Amino acids: CATSDSATDTQYF. The J gene is TRBJ2-3, the V gene TRBV24-1; D not certain. The CDR3 is 13 amino acids. The germline V gene has CDR1 KGHDR and CDR2 SFDVKD. Trimming pared 2 bases from V and 3 bases from J, leaving 5 bases between.

CDR3 in amino acids: CASSVFGGENTEAFF. The CDR3 nucleotides read TGTGCCAGCAGCGTATTTGGGGGCGAGAACACTGAAGCTTTCTTT. The chain recombines TRBV9 with TRBJ1-1; possible D gene TRBD1, 6 bases. This CDR3 comprises 15 residues. Per germline, CDR1 SGDLS and CDR2 YYNGEE. V lost 1 base to trimming and J lost 1 base, with 11 bases between them.

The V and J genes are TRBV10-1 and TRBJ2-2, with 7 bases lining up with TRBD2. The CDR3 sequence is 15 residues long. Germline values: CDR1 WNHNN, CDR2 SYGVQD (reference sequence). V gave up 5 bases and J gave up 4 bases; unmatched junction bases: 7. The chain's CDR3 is CASSRGGGPTGELFF. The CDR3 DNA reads TGCGCCAGCAGTCGGGGCGGGGGTCCCACCGGGGAGCTGTTTTTT.